Below are 30 T cell receptor beta chains sequenced from a single sample in a study of Ad26.COV2.S vaccination and SARS-CoV-2 variants. Some clones are missing from TCRdb's copy, which holds only in-frame ones; the method was immunoSEQ multiplex PCR. This table holds 250,000 to 300,000 clones, 87% found once. Treatment indicated: over 15 received Ad26.COV2.S at low or high dose, single or two shots; roughly five received placebo; per-sample allocation not given. Specimen acquisition occurred on day 63 following the initial vaccine or placebo injection. The input for sequencing was peripheral blood, taken in a trial of Ad26.COV2.S vaccine versus placebo. The receptor set was obtained from a person aged 18-65 years who received the Ad26.COV2.S COVID-19 vaccine or a placebo.

This clone appeared many times. The chain is built from TRBV5-1 and TRBJ1-3, with 7 bases lining up with TRBD1. Germline V CDR1 and CDR2: SGHRS, YFSETQ. V shed 4 bases, J shed 0 bases, and the junction held 10 bases outside the gene matches. The CDR3 has 17 amino acids. The CDR3 DNA is TGCGCCAGCAGCGACCGGACAGGTCTCAACTCTGGAAACACCATATATTTT. It yields the protein CASSDRTGLNSGNTIYF.

This clone appeared a single time. The rearrangement joins TRBV30 to TRBJ2-2; D call uncertain. In germline, CDR1 is GTSNPN, CDR2 SVGIG (reference sequence). Trimming took off 0 bases at V and 0 bases at J, with 2 bases between the two ends. The CDR3 runs to 13 residues. The CDR3 nucleotides read TGTGCCTGGAGTGTCTCGAACACCGGGGAGCTGTTTTTT. Translated, it gives CAWSVSNTGELFF.

The chain combines TRBV7-9 with TRBJ1-3; a weak D match, TRBD1 (6 bases). Germline values: CDR1 SEHNR, CDR2 FQNEAQ (reference sequence). This CDR3 is 14 amino acids long. V was cut by 2 bases and J by 2 bases, with 7 bases left in between. CDR3 sequence: CASSLWGPGNTIYF. In DNA, the CDR3 is TGTGCCAGCAGCTTATGGGGGCCTGGAAACACCATATATTTT. Full variable domain (rest looked up from reference TRBV7-9 and TRBJ1-3): DTGVSQNPRHKITKRGQNVTFRCDPISEHNRLYWYRQTLGQGPEFLTYFQNEAQLEKSRLLSDRFSAERPKGSFSTLEIQRTEQGDSAMYLCASSLWGPGNTIYFGEGSWLTVV.

The genes are TRBV25-1 and TRBJ2-3; D might be TRBD1 or TRBD2, each matching 6 bases. This CDR3 comprises 15 residues. Trimming took 6 bases from V and 1 from J, leaving 14 bases between them. The germline V gene has CDR1 MGHDK and CDR2 SYGVNS. For the CDR3, the DNA is TGTGCCAGCAGCCTCGGGGGCGGCGGCACAGATACGCAGTATTTT. It codes for CASSLGGGGTDTQYF.

This sequence joins TRBV10-3 and TRBJ2-1; a possible D gene is TRBD1 (6 bases). The CDR3 is 14 residues long. Germline V gives CDR1 ENHRY, CDR2 SYGVKD. V was clipped by 0 bases and J by 5 bases, with 8 bases between them. The CDR3 DNA sequence: TGTGCCATCAGTGAGTCGGGACAAAACAATGAGCAGTTCTTC. This codes for CAISESGQNNEQFF.

J is TRBJ2-3 and V is TRBV5-1, with TRBD1 matching 8 bases. J was trimmed by 1 base and V by 2 bases; bases with no gene match: 6. Germline V gene lookup returns CDR1 SGHRS and CDR2 YFSETQ. The CDR3 loop spans 16 amino acids. CDR3 sequence: CASSFPGGIGTDTQYF. The CDR3 region has the DNA TGCGCCAGCAGCTTCCCAGGGGGCATTGGCACAGATACGCAGTATTTT.

This chain uses TRBV6-1 with TRBJ2-7, with D unclear. The germline V gene has CDR1 MNHNS and CDR2 SASEGT. V gave up 3 bases and J gave up 2 bases, with 5 bases separating them. This CDR3 region has 12 residues. The CDR3 here is CASSDGPYEQYF. In nucleotides, the CDR3 is TGTGCCAGCAGTGATGGACCCTACGAGCAGTACTTC.

The chain has TRBV5-1 and TRBJ1-6; D may be TRBD1 (5 bases). CDR3 length: 15 residues. The germline V gene encodes CDR1 SGHRS and CDR2 YFSETQ. V gave up 0 bases and J gave up 5 bases, with 9 bases separating them. DNA for the CDR3: TGCGCCAGCAGCTTGGGGGGGTCCGATAATTCACCCCTCCACTTT. Its translation is CASSLGGSDNSPLHF. The full variable domain, rest sourced from reference TRBV5-1 and TRBJ1-6, is KAGVTQTPRYLIKTRGQQVTLSCSPISGHRSVSWYQQTPGQGLQFLFEYFSETQRNKGNFPGRFSGRQFSNSRSEMNVSTLELGDSALYLCASSLGGSDNSPLHFGNGTRLTVT.

With regard to this clone: Other nucleotide sequences in the sample specify the same CDR3. The rearrangement joins TRBV18 to TRBJ1-5, with TRBD1 as a possible D gene (5 bases). The CDR3 covers 14 residues. V was clipped by 2 bases and J by 6 bases, with 11 bases between them. From germline, CDR1 is KGHSH and CDR2 LQKENI. In DNA, the CDR3 is TGTGCCAGCTCACCAGACAGCTTGGGTCAGCCCCAGCATTTT. Protein: CASSPDSLGQPQHF.

The chain uses TRBV5-1 and TRBJ2-2; tentatively, D is TRBD1 (6 bases). V lost 4 bases, J lost 5 bases, and 15 bases lay in between. The CDR3 length is 15 residues. Germline lookup yields CDR1 SGHRS and CDR2 YFSETQ. The CDR3 reads CASSRSGGETGELFF. DNA of the CDR3: TGCGCCAGCAGCCGCTCTGGGGGCGAGACCGGGGAGCTGTTTTTT.

This clone showed up just a few times. This chain links TRBV4-3 with TRBJ2-7; tentative D call: TRBD2 (6 bases). Trimming removed 0 bases at V and 4 bases at J, with 10 bases between. Germline V gene data show CDR1 as LGHNA and CDR2 as YSLEER. The CDR3 length is 14 residues. Here the CDR3 DNA reads TGCGCCAGCAGCCAAGAAGTACGGGGGTACGAGCAGTACTTC. The encoded protein is CASSQEVRGYEQYF.

The chain carries TRBV4-1 and TRBJ2-7; 13 nucleotides agree with TRBD2. This CDR3 has 21 residues. Germline V gene lookup returns CDR1 MGHRA and CDR2 YSYEKL. The ends lost 3 bases at V and 3 bases at J; junction bases unmatched: 20. The CDR3 DNA sequence: TGCGCCAGCAGCCACCGCCTGGGACCCGGGACTAGCGGGACCGGCCGCTACGAGCAGTACTTC. Its translation: CASSHRLGPGTSGTGRYEQYF.

J is TRBJ2-3 and V is TRBV4-1; D is ambiguous. The V gene's germline CDR1 is MGHRA and CDR2 YSYEKL. The CDR3 length is 13 residues. V lost 0 bases and J 8 bases, leaving 9 bases between the germline ends. The CDR3 sequence: CASSQDKLSTQYF. As DNA, the CDR3 is TGCGCCAGCAGCCAAGATAAGCTCAGTACGCAGTATTTT.

J is TRBJ2-7 and V is TRBV18; unclear D gene. V lost 5 bases to trimming and J lost 2 bases, with 10 bases between them. The CDR3 totals 13 residues. Germline CDR1 and CDR2: KGHSH and LQKENI. CDR3 sequence: CASSIDRAYEQYF. The CDR3 DNA reads as TGTGCCAGCTCAATCGACCGCGCCTACGAGCAGTACTTC.

The chain carries TRBV6-1 and TRBJ1-1; 7 nucleotides agree with TRBD1. The germline V gene has CDR1 MNHNS and CDR2 SASEGT. V gave up 3 bases and J gave up 0 bases; unmatched junction bases: 7. This CDR3 has 16 amino acids. The CDR3 DNA is TGTGCCAGCAGTGATCCGCCGGGACAGCTGAACACTGAAGCTTTCTTT. Translated, it gives CASSDPPGQLNTEAFF.

The gene calls are TRBV7-3 and TRBJ1-1; TRBD1 is a possible D gene (5 bases). The CDR3 extends over 15 amino acids. V lost 1 base, J lost 4 bases, and 13 bases lay in between. The germline V gene encodes CDR1 SGHTA and CDR2 FQGTGA. This CDR3 reads CASSLSPGTFTEAFF. CDR3 DNA: TGTGCCAGCAGCTTAAGTCCAGGGACTTTCACTGAAGCTTTCTTT.

The genes are TRBV9 and TRBJ2-1, with TRBD2 as a possible D gene (6 bases). The CDR3 runs 15 residues. Germline V lookup: CDR1 SGDLS, CDR2 YYNGEE. V dropped 3 bases and J dropped 6 bases, with 16 bases sitting between them. In DNA, the CDR3 is TGTGCCAGCAGCGCGAGCCCCGCAGCGGGCAATGAGCAGTTCTTC. As protein: CASSASPAAGNEQFF. Based on the CDR3 plus reference TRBV9 and TRBJ2-1, the full variable domain is DSGVTQTPKHLITATGQRVTLRCSPRSGDLSVYWYQQSLDQGLQFLIQYYNGEERAKGNILERFSAQQFPDLHSELNLSSLELGDSALYFCASSASPAAGNEQFFGPGTRLTVL.

The J gene is TRBJ1-1, the V gene TRBV6-6; D might be TRBD1 (5 bases). This CDR3 spans 16 amino acids. Trimming shortened V by 8 bases and J by 5 bases, and 24 bases separated the two germline ends. Germline loops: CDR1 MNHNY, CDR2 SVGAGI (reference sequence). The CDR3: CASEDPLGGSGTEAFF. The CDR3 nucleotides are TGTGCCAGCGAGGACCCGCTGGGAGGTTCAGGGACTGAAGCTTTCTTT.

V gene TRBV27 combines with J gene TRBJ1-4; D might be TRBD1 (6 bases). This CDR3 comprises 16 residues. Germline V CDR1 and CDR2: MNHEY, SMNVEV (reference sequence). V lost 2 bases to trimming and J lost 3 bases, with 13 bases between them. This CDR3 is CASSLGQSRANEKLFF. The CDR3 region has the DNA TGTGCCAGCAGTTTAGGACAGAGTAGGGCTAATGAAAAACTGTTTTTT.

The rearrangement links TRBV21-1 to TRBJ1-2; the table's D call TRBD1 went unverified against the DNA. TRBV21-1 is annotated as a pseudogene. This CDR3 has 13 residues. The CDR3 coding sequence is TGTGCCAGCAGCAAAGAAGAGACATATGGCTACACCTTC. This codes for CASSKEETYGYTF.

J is TRBJ1-6 and V is TRBV9; the D gene is possibly TRBD1 (5 bases). This CDR3 comprises 15 residues. The germline V and J ends were trimmed by 4 bases and 7 bases, with 15 bases remaining between them. Germline V gives CDR1 SGDLS, CDR2 YYNGEE. Here the CDR3 DNA reads TGTGCCAGCAGCCCGCCCGGGGACTGGAATTCACCCCTCCACTTT. It codes for CASSPPGDWNSPLHF.

V usage is TRBV3-1 (or the pseudogene TRBV3-2) and J usage is TRBJ2-3, with no clear D. From germline, CDR1 is LGHDT and CDR2 YNNKEL (reference sequence). The CDR3 is 13 residues long. Trimming shortened V by 4 bases and J by 1 base, and 6 bases separated the two germline ends. The CDR3 protein is CASSPPRTDTQYF. The CDR3, as DNA: TGTGCCAGCAGCCCCCCGCGCACAGATACGCAGTATTTT.

The chain joins TRBV28 to TRBJ1-5, with D unresolved. CDR3 length: 12 amino acids. V was shortened by 8 bases and J by 9 bases, with 14 bases between the two germline ends. Germline CDR1 is MDHEN and CDR2 is SYDVKM. The CDR3 bases are TGTGCCAGCCGATATCCGGTCGGGCCCCAGCATTTT. Amino acid sequence: CASRYPVGPQHF.

This clone was seen only a few times. This sequence joins TRBV6-5 and TRBJ2-7, with 7 bases aligning to TRBD2. V was clipped by 2 bases and J by 2 bases; unmatched bases: 6. CDR1 is MNHEY, CDR2 SVGAGI, per germline. The CDR3 contains 15 residues. The CDR3 loop reads CASSYLAENTYEQYF. The CDR3, as DNA: TGTGCCAGCAGTTACCTAGCGGAAAATACCTACGAGCAGTACTTC.

The chain employs TRBV5-1 and TRBJ2-5; 9 bases are shared with TRBD1. CDR1 and CDR2 (germline): SGHRS, YFSETQ. Unmatched junction bases numbered 7, after V lost 4 bases and J lost 3 bases. The CDR3 spans 15 residues. The CDR3 nucleotides read TGCGCCAGCAGCGCCACCGGGACAGGGAAAGAGACCCAGTACTTC. Its translation: CASSATGTGKETQYF.

The chain couples TRBV11-2 to TRBJ1-4; D not resolved. Trimming stripped 5 bases from V and 10 bases from J, with 20 bases between. Looked up from germline, CDR1 is SGHAT and CDR2 is FQNNGV. The CDR3 covers 15 residues. The CDR3 bases are TGTGCCAGCAGCCCATCCGGACCCACAGTCGGAAAACTGTTTTTT. As protein: CASSPSGPTVGKLFF.

This rearrangement joins TRBV4-1 to TRBJ2-7; TRBD1 agrees at 9 bases. J gave up 4 bases and V 3 bases, and 7 bases lay outside the gene matches. CDR3 size: 15 residues. CDR1 and CDR2 from the germline V gene are MGHRA and YSYEKL. In DNA, the CDR3 is TGCGCCAGCAGCCAGACGACAGGGGGACAGTACGAGCAGTACTTC. Protein sequence: CASSQTTGGQYEQYF.

The gene calls are TRBV28 and TRBJ1-1; 9 bases map to TRBD1. This CDR3 has 14 residues. V lost 10 bases and J lost 1; bases outside the gene matches: 7. Germline V CDR1 and CDR2: MDHEN, SYDVKM. DNA of the CDR3: TGTGCCATCATTCCACAGGGGGCGAACACTGAAGCTTTCTTT. It encodes CAIIPQGANTEAFF.

The chain carries TRBV7-2 and TRBJ2-5; 7 positions agree with TRBD2. Germline V lookup: CDR1 SGHTA, CDR2 FQGNSA. The CDR3 has 14 residues. V trimming: 1 base; J trimming: 9 bases; junction bases outside the gene matches: 8. The CDR3 spells CASSLGGTNRAQYF. The CDR3 DNA reads as TGTGCCAGCAGCTTAGGTGGGACTAACCGAGCCCAGTACTTC.

This clone was seen a handful of times. This chain links TRBV4-1 with TRBJ2-7; no reliable D call. V gave up 3 bases and J gave up 3 bases, with 12 bases separating them. Germline lookup yields CDR1 MGHRA and CDR2 YSYEKL. This CDR3 spans 14 amino acids. In DNA form, the CDR3 reads TGCGCCAGCAGCCACCCCAGTAACCTCTACGAGCAGTACTTC. Its translation is CASSHPSNLYEQYF.